This T cell receptor (beta chain) was sequenced for a study of CD8+ T cells in alopecia areata. The treatment denotes: oral pan-JAK inhibitor, 5-10 mg twice daily. Extracted RNA was reverse transcribed, and the resulting cDNA served as sequencing template. Some clones are missing from TCRdb's copy, which holds only in-frame ones; the method was immunoSEQ multiplex PCR. The sample shows approximately 200,000 clones, 55% to 70% of them seen only once. Germline V gives CDR1 SGHNT, CDR2 YYREEE (reference sequence). V gave up 3 bases and J gave up 4 bases; unmatched junction bases: 11. This CDR3 comprises 17 residues.

The chain has TRBV5-4 and TRBJ2-2; 8 nucleotides agree with TRBD1. The TCR originated in a human donor with alopecia areata. The sequencing used CD4+ T cells sorted from blood, collected at week 24, from a patient treated with tofacitinib. Written as DNA, the CDR3 is TGTGCCAGCAGCTCCGACAGGGGCACCTACATCACCGGGGAGCTGTTTTTT. Its protein product is CASSSDRGTYITGELFF.